This note documents a single T cell receptor (beta chain) sequence. Participants were aged about 18 to 100 years from some 24 US areas. Cohort assignment relied on participant-reported clinical history. Exposed enrollees encountered a COVID-19 case at some point within 2 weeks before study entry. Here immunoSEQ multiplex PCR was the method, and the copy in TCRdb shows in-frame clones only, minus some. The repertoire holds hundreds of thousands of clones, roughly four fifths seen once, with 4.8% in the top ten. CDR1 is SEHNR and CDR2 is FQNEAQ in the germline V gene (reference sequence). The CDR3 runs to 16 residues. V dropped 5 bases and J dropped 0 bases, with 14 bases sitting between them. This entry belongs to a study of blood T cell repertoires in COVID-19.

The source of this sequence is a woman aged 45 to 65 who had been exposed to COVID-19. The sequenced material came from PBMCs or T cells enriched from blood (not recorded which). The V call is TRBV7-9, the J call TRBJ2-1; tentative D call: TRBD2 (7 bases). The CDR3 is CASSGEGGSSYNEQFF. The CDR3 bases are TGTGCCAGCAGCGGAGAGGGGGGGAGCTCCTACAATGAGCAGTTCTTC.